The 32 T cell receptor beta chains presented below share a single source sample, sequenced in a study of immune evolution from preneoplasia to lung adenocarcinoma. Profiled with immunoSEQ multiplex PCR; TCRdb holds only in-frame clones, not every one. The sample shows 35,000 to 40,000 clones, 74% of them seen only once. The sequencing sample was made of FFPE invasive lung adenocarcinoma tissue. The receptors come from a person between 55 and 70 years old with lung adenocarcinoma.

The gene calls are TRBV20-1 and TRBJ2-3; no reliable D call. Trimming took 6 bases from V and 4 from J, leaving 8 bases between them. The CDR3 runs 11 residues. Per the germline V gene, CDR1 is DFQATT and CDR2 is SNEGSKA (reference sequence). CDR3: CSAELADTQYF. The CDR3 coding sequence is TGCAGTGCCGAGCTAGCAGATACGCAGTATTTT.

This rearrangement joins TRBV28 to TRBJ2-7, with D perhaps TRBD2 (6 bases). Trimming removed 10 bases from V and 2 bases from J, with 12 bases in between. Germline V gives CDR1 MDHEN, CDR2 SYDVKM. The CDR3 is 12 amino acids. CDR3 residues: CATRGGPYEQYF. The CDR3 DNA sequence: TGTGCCACTCGCGGAGGGCCCTACGAGCAGTACTTC.

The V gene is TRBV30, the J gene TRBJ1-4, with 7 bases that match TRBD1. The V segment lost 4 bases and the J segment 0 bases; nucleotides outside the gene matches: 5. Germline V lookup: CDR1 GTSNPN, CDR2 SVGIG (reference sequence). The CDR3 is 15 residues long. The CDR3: CAWTRQGATNEKLFF. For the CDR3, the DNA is TGTGCCTGGACGCGACAGGGAGCAACTAATGAAAAACTGTTTTTT. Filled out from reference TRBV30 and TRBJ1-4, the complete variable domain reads SQTIHQWPATLVQPVGSPLSLECTVEGTSNPNLYWYRQAAGRGLQLLFYSVGIGQISSEVPQNLSASRPQDRQFILSSKKLLLSDSGFYLCAWTRQGATNEKLFFGSGTQLSVL.

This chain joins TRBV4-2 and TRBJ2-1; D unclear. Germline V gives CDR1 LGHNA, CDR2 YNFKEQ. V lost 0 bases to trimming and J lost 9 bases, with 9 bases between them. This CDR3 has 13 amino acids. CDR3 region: CASSQDVQREQFF. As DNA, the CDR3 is TGTGCCAGCAGCCAAGACGTTCAGCGTGAGCAGTTCTTC.

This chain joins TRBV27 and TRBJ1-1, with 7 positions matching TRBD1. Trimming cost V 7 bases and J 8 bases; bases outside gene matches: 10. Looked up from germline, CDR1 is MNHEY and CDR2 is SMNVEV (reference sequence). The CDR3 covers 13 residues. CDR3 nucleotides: TGTGCCAGCAACCTACATCCCAGGGGGGAAGCTTTCTTT. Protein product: CASNLHPRGEAFF.

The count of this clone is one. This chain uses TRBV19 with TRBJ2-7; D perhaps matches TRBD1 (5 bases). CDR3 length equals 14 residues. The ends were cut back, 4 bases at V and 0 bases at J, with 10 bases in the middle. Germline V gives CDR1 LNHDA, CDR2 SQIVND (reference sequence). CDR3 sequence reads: CASSSRGLSYEQYF. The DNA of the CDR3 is TGTGCCAGTAGTAGTAGGGGCCTCTCCTACGAGCAGTACTTC.

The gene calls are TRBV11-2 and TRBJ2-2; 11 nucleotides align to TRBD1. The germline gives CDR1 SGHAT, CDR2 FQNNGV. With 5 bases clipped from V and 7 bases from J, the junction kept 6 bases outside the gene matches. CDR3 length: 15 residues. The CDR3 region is CASSPDRGRFGELFF. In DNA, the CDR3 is TGTGCCAGCAGCCCGGACAGGGGGCGGTTCGGGGAGCTGTTTTTT.

CDR3 loop: CANSRTGTQIGYGYTF. The CDR3 coding sequence is TGTGCCAACAGCCGTACCGGGACACAAATCGGCTATGGCTACACCTTC. The rearrangement links TRBV28 to TRBJ1-2, with D tentatively TRBD1 (6 bases). The germline CDR1 and CDR2 sequences are MDHEN and SYDVKM. V was trimmed by 10 bases and J by 4 bases, leaving 25 bases between them. The CDR3 consists of 16 residues.

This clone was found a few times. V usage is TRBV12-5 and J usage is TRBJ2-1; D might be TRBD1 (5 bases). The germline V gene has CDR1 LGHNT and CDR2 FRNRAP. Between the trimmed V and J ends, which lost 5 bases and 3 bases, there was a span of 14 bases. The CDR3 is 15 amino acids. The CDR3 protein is CASGQGTVVYNEQFF. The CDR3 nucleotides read TGTGCTAGTGGTCAGGGAACAGTGGTCTACAATGAGCAGTTCTTC. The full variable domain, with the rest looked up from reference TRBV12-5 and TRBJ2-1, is DARVTQTPRHKVTEMGQEVTMRCQPILGHNTVFWYRQTMMQGLELLAYFRNRAPLDDSGMPKDRFSAEMPDATLATLKIQPSEPRDSAVYFCASGQGTVVYNEQFFGPGTRLTVL.

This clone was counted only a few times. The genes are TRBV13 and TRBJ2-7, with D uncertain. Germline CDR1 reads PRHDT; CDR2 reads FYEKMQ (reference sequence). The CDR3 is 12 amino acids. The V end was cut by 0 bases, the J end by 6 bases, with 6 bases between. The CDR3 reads CASSLGASEQYF. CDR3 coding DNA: TGTGCCAGCAGCTTAGGAGCCTCCGAGCAGTACTTC.

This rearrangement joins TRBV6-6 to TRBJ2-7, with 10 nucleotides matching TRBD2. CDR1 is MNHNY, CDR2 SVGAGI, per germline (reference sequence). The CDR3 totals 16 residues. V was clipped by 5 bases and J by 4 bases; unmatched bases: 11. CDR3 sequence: CASSRLAGAGWYEQYF. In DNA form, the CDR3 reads TGTGCCAGCAGTCGTCTAGCGGGAGCTGGATGGTACGAGCAGTACTTC.

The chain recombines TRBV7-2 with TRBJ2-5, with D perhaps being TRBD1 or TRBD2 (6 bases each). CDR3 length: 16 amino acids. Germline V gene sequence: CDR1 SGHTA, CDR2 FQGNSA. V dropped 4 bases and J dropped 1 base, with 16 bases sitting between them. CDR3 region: CASSSGQGGSQETQYF. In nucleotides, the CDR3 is TGTGCCAGCAGCTCCGGACAAGGGGGGTCCCAAGAGACCCAGTACTTC.

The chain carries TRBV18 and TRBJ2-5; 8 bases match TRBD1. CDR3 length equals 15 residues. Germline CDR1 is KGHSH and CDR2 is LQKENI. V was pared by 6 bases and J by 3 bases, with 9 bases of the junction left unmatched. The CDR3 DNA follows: TGTGCCAGCTCCCCCCGGACAGGGCCGAAAGAGACCCAGTACTTC. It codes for CASSPRTGPKETQYF. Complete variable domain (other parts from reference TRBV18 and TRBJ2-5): NAGVMQNPRHLVRRRGQEARLRCSPMKGHSHVYWYRQLPEEGLKFMVYLQKENIIDESGMPKERFSAEFPKEGPSILRIQQVVRGDSAAYFCASSPRTGPKETQYFGPGTRLLVL.

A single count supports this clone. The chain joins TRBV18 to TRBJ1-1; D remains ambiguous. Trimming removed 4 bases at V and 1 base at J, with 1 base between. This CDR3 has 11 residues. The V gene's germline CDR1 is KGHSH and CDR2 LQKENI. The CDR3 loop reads CASSQNTEAFF. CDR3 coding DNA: TGTGCCAGCTCACAGAACACTGAAGCTTTCTTT.

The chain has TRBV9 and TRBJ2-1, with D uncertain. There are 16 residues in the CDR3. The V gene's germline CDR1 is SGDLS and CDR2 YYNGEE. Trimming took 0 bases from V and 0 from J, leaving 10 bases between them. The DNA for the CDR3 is TGTGCCAGCAGCGTAGGGTCGGGTACCTCCTACAATGAGCAGTTCTTC. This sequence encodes CASSVGSGTSYNEQFF.

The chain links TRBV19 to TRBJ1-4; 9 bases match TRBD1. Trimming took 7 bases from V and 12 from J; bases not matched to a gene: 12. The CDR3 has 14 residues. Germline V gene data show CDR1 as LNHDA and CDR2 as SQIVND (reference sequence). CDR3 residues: CASTPDRGVTELFF. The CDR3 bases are TGTGCCAGTACCCCCGACAGGGGGGTAACTGAACTGTTTTTT.

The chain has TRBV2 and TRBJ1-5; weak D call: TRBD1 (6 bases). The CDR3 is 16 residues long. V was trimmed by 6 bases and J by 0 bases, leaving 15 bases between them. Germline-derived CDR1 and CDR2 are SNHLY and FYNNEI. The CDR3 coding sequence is TGTGCCAGCAGCGCCGGGACACTTTATAGCAATCAGCCCCAGCATTTT. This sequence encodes CASSAGTLYSNQPQHF.

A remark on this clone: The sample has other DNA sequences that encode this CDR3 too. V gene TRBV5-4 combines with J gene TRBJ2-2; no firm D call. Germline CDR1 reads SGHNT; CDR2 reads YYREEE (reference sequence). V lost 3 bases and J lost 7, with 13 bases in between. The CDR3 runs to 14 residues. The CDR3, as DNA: TGTGCCAGCAGCTCATGGGAAGGGTACGGGGAGCTGTTTTTT. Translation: CASSSWEGYGELFF.

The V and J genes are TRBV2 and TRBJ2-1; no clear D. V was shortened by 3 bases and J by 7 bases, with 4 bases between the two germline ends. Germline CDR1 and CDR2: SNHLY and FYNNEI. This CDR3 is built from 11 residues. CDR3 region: CASSDMNEQFF. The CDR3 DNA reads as TGTGCCAGCAGTGACATGAATGAGCAGTTCTTC.

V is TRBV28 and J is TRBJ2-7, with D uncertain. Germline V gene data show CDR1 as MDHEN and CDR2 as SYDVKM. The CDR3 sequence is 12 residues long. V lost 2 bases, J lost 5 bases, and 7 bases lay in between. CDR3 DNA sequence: TGTGCCAGCAGTTTAGCGCGGAACGAGCAGTACTTC. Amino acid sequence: CASSLARNEQYF. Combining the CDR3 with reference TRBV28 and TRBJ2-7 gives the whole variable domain DVKVTQSSRYLVKRTGEKVFLECVQDMDHENMFWYRQDPGLGLRLIYFSYDVKMKEKGDIPEGYSVSREKKERFSLILESASTNQTSMYLCASSLARNEQYFGPGTRLTVT.

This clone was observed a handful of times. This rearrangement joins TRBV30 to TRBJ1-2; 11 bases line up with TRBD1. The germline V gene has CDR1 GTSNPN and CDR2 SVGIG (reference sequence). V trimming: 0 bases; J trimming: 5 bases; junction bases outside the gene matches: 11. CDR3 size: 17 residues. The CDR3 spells CAWSVSRTGGIGYGYTF. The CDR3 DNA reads TGTGCCTGGAGTGTCTCTAGGACAGGGGGCATTGGGTATGGCTACACCTTC.

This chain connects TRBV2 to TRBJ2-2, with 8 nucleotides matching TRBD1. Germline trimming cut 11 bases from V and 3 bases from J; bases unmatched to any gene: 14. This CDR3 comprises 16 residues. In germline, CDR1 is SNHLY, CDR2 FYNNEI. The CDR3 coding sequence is TGTGCCCAAAGCGTCCGGGACAGGTCATACACCGGGGAGCTGTTTTTT. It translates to CAQSVRDRSYTGELFF.

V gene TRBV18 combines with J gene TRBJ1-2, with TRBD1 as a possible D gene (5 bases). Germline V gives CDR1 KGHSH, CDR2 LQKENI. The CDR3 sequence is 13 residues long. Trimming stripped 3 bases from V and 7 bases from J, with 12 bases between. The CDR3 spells CASSPRTRGGYTF. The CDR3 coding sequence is TGTGCCAGCTCACCTAGGACAAGGGGTGGCTACACCTTC.

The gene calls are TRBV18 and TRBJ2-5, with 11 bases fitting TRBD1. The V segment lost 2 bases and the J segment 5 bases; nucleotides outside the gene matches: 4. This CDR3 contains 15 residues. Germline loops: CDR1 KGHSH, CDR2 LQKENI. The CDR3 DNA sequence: TGTGCCAGCTCACCAAGGACAGGGGGCGAGGAGACCCAGTACTTC. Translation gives CASSPRTGGEETQYF.

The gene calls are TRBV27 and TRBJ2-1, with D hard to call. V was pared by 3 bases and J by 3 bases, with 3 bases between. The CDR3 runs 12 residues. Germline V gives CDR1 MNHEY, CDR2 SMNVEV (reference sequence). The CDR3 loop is CASSFDYNEQFF. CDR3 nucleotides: TGTGCCAGCAGTTTTGACTACAATGAGCAGTTCTTC.

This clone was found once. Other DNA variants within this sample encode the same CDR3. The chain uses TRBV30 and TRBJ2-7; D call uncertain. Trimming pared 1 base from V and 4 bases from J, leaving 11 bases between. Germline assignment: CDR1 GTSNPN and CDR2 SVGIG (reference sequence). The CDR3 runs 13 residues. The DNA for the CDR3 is TGTGCCTGGAGTGGGCAAGACTCTTACGAGCAGTACTTC. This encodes CAWSGQDSYEQYF.

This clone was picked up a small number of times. Here the CDR3 reads CASEQGRTEAFF. As DNA, the CDR3 is TGTGCCAGCGAACAGGGAAGGACTGAAGCTTTCTTT. The chain uses TRBV2 and TRBJ1-1, with a weak D call TRBD1 (6 bases). The CDR3 contains 12 residues. Germline CDR1 reads SNHLY; CDR2 reads FYNNEI. The V gene lost 8 bases and the J gene lost 5 bases, with 12 bases spanning the gap.

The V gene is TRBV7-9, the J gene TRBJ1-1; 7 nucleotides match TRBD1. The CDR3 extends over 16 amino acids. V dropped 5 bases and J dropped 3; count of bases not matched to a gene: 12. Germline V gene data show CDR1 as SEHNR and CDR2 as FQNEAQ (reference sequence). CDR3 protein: CASSHDFGTEDTEAFF. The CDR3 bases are TGTGCCAGCAGCCACGATTTCGGGACAGAAGACACTGAAGCTTTCTTT.

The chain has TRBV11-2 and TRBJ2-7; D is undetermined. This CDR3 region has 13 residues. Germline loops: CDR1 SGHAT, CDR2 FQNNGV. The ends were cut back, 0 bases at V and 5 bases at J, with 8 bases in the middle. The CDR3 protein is CASSLEAYHEQYF. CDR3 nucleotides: TGTGCCAGCAGCTTAGAGGCCTATCACGAGCAGTACTTC.

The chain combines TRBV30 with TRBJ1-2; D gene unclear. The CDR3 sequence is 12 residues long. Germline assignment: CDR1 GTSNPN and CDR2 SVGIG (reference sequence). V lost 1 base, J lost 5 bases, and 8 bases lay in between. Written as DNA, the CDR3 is TGTGCCTGGAGTGAATCTGGGTATGGCTACACCTTC. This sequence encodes CAWSESGYGYTF.

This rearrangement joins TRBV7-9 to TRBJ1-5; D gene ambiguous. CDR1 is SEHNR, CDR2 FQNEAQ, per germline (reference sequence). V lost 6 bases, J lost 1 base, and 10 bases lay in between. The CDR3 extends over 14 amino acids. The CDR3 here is CASSRAESNQPQHF. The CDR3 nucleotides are TGTGCCAGCAGTCGAGCTGAGAGCAATCAGCCCCAGCATTTT.

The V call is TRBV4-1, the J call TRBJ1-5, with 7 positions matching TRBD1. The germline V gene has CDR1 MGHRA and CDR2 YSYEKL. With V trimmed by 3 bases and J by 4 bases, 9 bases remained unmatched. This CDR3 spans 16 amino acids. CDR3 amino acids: CASSHYAGGANQPQHF. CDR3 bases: TGCGCCAGCAGCCACTATGCAGGGGGTGCGAATCAGCCCCAGCATTTT.